The entry below gives a single T cell receptor (beta chain) sequence along with its context. The antigen remains undetermined. The data originate from a study of cytomegalovirus exposure and HLA in healthy donors. Study-wide findings and caveats: Reportedly, cytomegalovirus status was diagnosed with high sensitivity and specificity.

Some clones are missing from TCRdb's copy, which holds only in-frame ones; the method was immunoSEQ multiplex PCR. The sample lists 100,000 or so clones, approximately 90% seen once, with 3% to 4% in the top ten. V gave up 0 bases and J gave up 6 bases, with 10 bases separating them. Germline V gene sequence: CDR1 SGHAT, CDR2 FQNNGV. The CDR3 is made up of 14 amino acids. The J gene is TRBJ2-3, the V gene TRBV11-2, with D possibly matching TRBD1 (6 bases). The sequenced sample consisted of PBMCs. The TCR was taken from a woman aged 18 to 35 in good health and CMV-seropositive. The CDR3 bases are TGTGCCAGCAGCTTAGAATGGGGGCTTGATACGCAGTATTTT. This gives the protein CASSLEWGLDTQYF.